The sequence of this T cell receptor beta chain was determined in a study of T cell responses to AZD1222 COVID-19 vaccine. Study-level information: Second doses that came at about 4 or about 12 weeks were put together.

Only a few counts were recorded for this clone. TCRdb's copy holds only in-frame clones and misses some; the assay was immunoSEQ multiplex PCR. This table holds 90,000 to 110,000 clones, around 90% found once. The germline V gene encodes CDR1 MNHEY and CDR2 SMNVEV (reference sequence). This CDR3 has 16 amino acids. V shed 6 bases and J shed 2 bases, with 17 bases lying between them. The sample consisted of peripheral blood, taken on day 0 of AZD1222 vaccination. This clonotype originated in an adult in good health. The chain employs TRBV27 and TRBJ2-1; D is possibly TRBD2 (6 bases). CDR3 DNA sequence: TGTGCCAGCAGCGCGTCTAGCGACCTCACCTACAATGAGCAGTTCTTC. As protein: CASSASSDLTYNEQFF.